A single sample gave rise to the 26 T cell receptor beta chains below, sequenced in a study of beta chain features in type 1 diabetes. Investigators reverse transcribed all isolated RNA, so they sequenced expressed TCRB transcripts. This table comes from immunoSEQ multiplex PCR, and its TCRdb copy is limited to in-frame clones, with some not included. This table has 900,000 or so clones, 15% to 20% appearing once. The specimen was naive CD4+ T cells from blood. Receptors were obtained from a woman aged 18-29 years in good health.

The V call is TRBV13, the J call TRBJ2-2, with 12 nucleotides matching TRBD1. Unmatched junction bases numbered 7, after V lost 4 bases and J lost 7 bases. CDR3 length: 16 amino acids. Germline V gives CDR1 PRHDT, CDR2 FYEKMQ (reference sequence). In DNA, the CDR3 is TGTGCCAGCAGCTCCCCGGGACAGGGGGCCAGCGGGGAGCTGTTTTTT. This sequence encodes CASSSPGQGASGELFF.

This clone turned up a few times. V gene TRBV7-2 combines with J gene TRBJ1-3; D possibly corresponds to TRBD1 (5 bases). CDR3 length equals 11 residues. Germline assignment: CDR1 SGHTA and CDR2 FQGNSA. With 5 bases removed from V and 8 bases from J, the gap between germline ends came to 7 bases. CDR3 nucleotides: TGTGCCAGCAGCCGGGGGGACACCATATATTTT. This sequence encodes CASSRGDTIYF. The variable domain in full, with the rest retrieved from reference TRBV7-2 and TRBJ1-3, is GAGVSQSPSNKVTEKGKDVELRCDPISGHTALYWYRQSLGQGLEFLIYFQGNSAPDKSGLPSDRFSAERTGGSVSTLTIQRTQQEDSAVYLCASSRGDTIYFGEGSWLTVV.

The J gene is TRBJ2-1, the V gene TRBV6-1; 9 bases are a match to TRBD2. Looked up from germline, CDR1 is MNHNS and CDR2 is SASEGT. Trimming cost V 7 bases and J 12 bases; bases outside gene matches: 7. This CDR3 has 12 amino acids. CDR3 sequence (DNA): TGTGCCAGCAACCTTAGCGGGAGCGGGCAGTTCTTC. Its protein product is CASNLSGSGQFF.

This clone appeared a few times. The chain has TRBV7-2 and TRBJ2-1, with D possibly matching TRBD2 (7 bases). Per germline, CDR1 SGHTA and CDR2 FQGNSA. The CDR3 is made up of 15 amino acids. V was trimmed by 5 bases and J by 7 bases, leaving 18 bases between them. This CDR3 is CASSKRGRGWNEQFF. The CDR3 DNA is TGTGCCAGCAGCAAGCGGGGCAGGGGTTGGAATGAGCAGTTCTTC.

In nucleotides, the CDR3 is TGCGCCAGCAGCTTGGTAGCGGGAGGGGAGCAGTACTTC. It translates to CASSLVAGGEQYF. This chain links TRBV5-1 with TRBJ2-7; 11 bases agree with TRBD2. Germline CDR1 and CDR2: SGHRS and YFSETQ. V was clipped by 0 bases and J by 7 bases; unmatched bases: 0. The CDR3 contains 13 residues.

A few counts support this clone. The chain couples TRBV18 to TRBJ1-3; 7 nucleotides align to TRBD1. The CDR3 covers 17 residues. The germline gives CDR1 KGHSH, CDR2 LQKENI. With 2 bases clipped from V and 0 bases from J, the junction kept 7 bases outside the gene matches. The CDR3, as DNA: TGTGCCAGCTCACCAACGACAGGGATCGCCTCTGGAAACACCATATATTTT. Amino acids: CASSPTTGIASGNTIYF.

The table lists this clone with a few counts. The CDR3, as DNA: TGTGCCAGCAGCCGGCCGGGACTAGCGGCCCAAGAGACCCAGTACTTC. Translation: CASSRPGLAAQETQYF. The genes are TRBV28 and TRBJ2-5; 11 positions match TRBD2. Trimming removed 6 bases from V and 1 base from J; junction bases left unmatched: 7. The CDR3 covers 16 residues. Germline assignment: CDR1 MDHEN and CDR2 SYDVKM. The full variable domain, its missing parts supplied by reference TRBV28 and TRBJ2-5, is DVKVTQSSRYLVKRTGEKVFLECVQDMDHENMFWYRQDPGLGLRLIYFSYDVKMKEKGDIPEGYSVSREKKERFSLILESASTNQTSMYLCASSRPGLAAQETQYFGPGTRLLVL.

The gene calls are TRBV7-3 and TRBJ2-3; unclear D gene. Germline V CDR1 and CDR2: SGHTA, FQGTGA. V was trimmed by 5 bases and J by 2 bases, leaving 8 bases between them. The CDR3 length is 13 residues. CDR3 amino acids: CASSPGTTDTQYF. The CDR3 DNA reads as TGTGCCAGCAGCCCCGGAACCACAGATACGCAGTATTTT.

This clone was seen a few times. The J gene is TRBJ2-1, the V gene TRBV9, with 8 nucleotides matching TRBD2. The CDR3 consists of 14 residues. Trimming at V came to 4 bases and at J to 7 bases, leaving 7 bases not matched to a gene. CDR1 SGDLS and CDR2 YYNGEE come from the germline V gene. CDR3 in DNA: TGTGCCAGCAGCCCGAGGACTAGCCGAAATGAGCAGTTCTTC. This codes for CASSPRTSRNEQFF. Complete variable domain (other parts from reference TRBV9 and TRBJ2-1): DSGVTQTPKHLITATGQRVTLRCSPRSGDLSVYWYQQSLDQGLQFLIQYYNGEERAKGNILERFSAQQFPDLHSELNLSSLELGDSALYFCASSPRTSRNEQFFGPGTRLTVL.

This chain joins TRBV28 and TRBJ1-4; possible D gene TRBD1, 5 bases. Per germline, CDR1 MDHEN and CDR2 SYDVKM. CDR3 length: 15 amino acids. Trimming removed 3 bases from V and 8 bases from J, with 16 bases in between. The CDR3 loop reads CASSFRPGPGEKLFF. The DNA of the CDR3 is TGTGCCAGCAGTTTTCGTCCAGGGCCGGGGGAAAAACTGTTTTTT.

This chain uses TRBV7-9 with TRBJ1-2; D might be TRBD1 (5 bases). V dropped 0 bases and J dropped 8 bases, with 10 bases sitting between them. The CDR3 is made up of 13 amino acids. Germline loops: CDR1 SEHNR, CDR2 FQNEAQ (reference sequence). CDR3 sequence (DNA): TGTGCCAGCAGCTTAGCGGGGGGAGAAGGCTACACCTTC. Translating it yields CASSLAGGEGYTF.

This clone has just a few counts. The V call is TRBV10-3, the J call TRBJ2-2; a possible D gene is TRBD1 (5 bases). Germline V gene data show CDR1 as ENHRY and CDR2 as SYGVKD. The CDR3 consists of 13 residues. The V and J ends lost 5 bases and 1 base respectively, with 5 bases between them. For the CDR3, the DNA is TGTGCCATCAGTACAGGGAACACCGGGGAGCTGTTTTTT. It codes for CAISTGNTGELFF.

The chain joins TRBV15 to TRBJ1-1; 9 bases are a match to TRBD1. The germline V gene has CDR1 LNHNV and CDR2 YYDKDF (reference sequence). V trimming: 0 bases; J trimming: 6 bases; junction bases outside the gene matches: 2. The CDR3 covers 14 residues. Here the CDR3 DNA reads TGTGCCACCAGCAGAGATGGACAGGGGCCTGAAGCTTTCTTT. Translating it yields CATSRDGQGPEAFF.

The CDR3 spells CASSEFSTRDTGELFF. The DNA for the CDR3 is TGTGCCAGCAGTGAGTTCAGTACCCGGGACACCGGGGAGCTGTTTTTT. The V call is TRBV2, the J call TRBJ2-2, with D unresolved. Germline values: CDR1 SNHLY, CDR2 FYNNEI. This CDR3 is 16 amino acids long. The V end was cut by 3 bases, the J end by 3 bases, with 14 bases between.

This clone was observed a handful of times. The rearrangement joins TRBV7-2 to TRBJ1-1; TRBD1 might be the D (6 bases). V lost 3 bases, J lost 6 bases, and 20 bases lay in between. The V gene's germline CDR1 is SGHTA and CDR2 FQGNSA. The CDR3 contains 16 residues. The DNA for the CDR3 is TGTGCCAGCAGCTTCCAGGGGAGCCGAAAAAGGGCTGAAGCTTTCTTT. Its translation: CASSFQGSRKRAEAFF.

This clone was found a few times. V usage is TRBV7-9 and J usage is TRBJ2-1; 11 positions agree with TRBD2. The germline V gene has CDR1 SEHNR and CDR2 FQNEAQ (reference sequence). V shed 4 bases, J shed 10 bases, and the junction held 6 bases outside the gene matches. The CDR3 has 14 residues. CDR3 nucleotide sequence: TGTGCCAGCAGCTCAACCCGACTAGCGGGGGAGCAGTTCTTC. Translation gives CASSSTRLAGEQFF.

This clone was counted between two and nine times. The V call is TRBV28, the J call TRBJ1-2, with a tentative D call TRBD1 (5 bases). In germline, CDR1 is MDHEN, CDR2 SYDVKM. The V end lost 1 base, the J end lost 2 bases, and 11 bases lay between the germline ends. CDR3 size: 15 residues. The CDR3 DNA reads TGTGCCAGCAGTTTATTCGTACAGGCGAACTATGGCTACACCTTC. Its translation is CASSLFVQANYGYTF.

The chain joins TRBV29-1 to TRBJ2-7; possibly TRBD1 for D (6 bases). CDR1 is SQVTM and CDR2 is ANQGSEA in the germline V gene. The CDR3 totals 12 residues. Trimming shortened V by 2 bases and J by 3 bases, and 8 bases separated the two germline ends. The CDR3 region is CSVELTGYEQYF. CDR3 DNA: TGCAGCGTTGAACTGACAGGCTACGAGCAGTACTTC.

The chain links TRBV7-2 to TRBJ1-1; TRBD1 might be the D (5 bases). Germline values: CDR1 SGHTA, CDR2 FQGNSA. V was shortened by 3 bases and J by 1 base, with 12 bases between the two germline ends. There are 15 residues in the CDR3. This chain's CDR3 is CASSLLGTANTEAFF. As DNA, the CDR3 is TGTGCCAGCAGCTTGCTCGGGACGGCGAACACTGAAGCTTTCTTT.

This clone showed up just a few times. This chain links TRBV18 with TRBJ2-7; 7 nucleotides line up with TRBD2. CDR3 length: 15 amino acids. Germline CDR1 KGHSH, CDR2 LQKENI. The J segment lost 0 bases and the V segment lost 4 bases, leaving 6 bases of the junction unmatched. The CDR3 protein is CASSLLAEISYEQYF. The CDR3 DNA is TGTGCCAGCTCACTGCTAGCGGAGATCTCCTACGAGCAGTACTTC. Full variable domain (missing parts from reference TRBV18 and TRBJ2-7): NAGVMQNPRHLVRRRGQEARLRCSPMKGHSHVYWYRQLPEEGLKFMVYLQKENIIDESGMPKERFSAEFPKEGPSILRIQQVVRGDSAAYFCASSLLAEISYEQYFGPGTRLTVT.

J is TRBJ2-5 and V is TRBV7-2; TRBD1 agrees at 8 bases. This CDR3 region has 12 residues. With V trimmed by 8 bases and J by 4 bases, 3 bases remained unmatched. Germline CDR1 and CDR2: SGHTA and FQGNSA. CDR3 DNA: TGTGCCAGCTCAGGACAGGGAGAGACCCAGTACTTC. It is translated as CASSGQGETQYF.

The chain joins TRBV5-1 to TRBJ1-1; a possible D gene is TRBD1 (6 bases). The CDR3 has 15 residues. Trimming removed 0 bases at V and 1 base at J, with 10 bases between. Germline V CDR1 and CDR2: SGHRS, YFSETQ. This CDR3 reads CASSLAEQGNTEAFF. The CDR3 bases are TGCGCCAGCAGCTTGGCCGAACAGGGGAACACTGAAGCTTTCTTT.

Only a few counts were recorded for this clone. The rearrangement joins TRBV19 to TRBJ1-1; TRBD1 aligns across 7 bases. Germline V lookup: CDR1 LNHDA, CDR2 SQIVND (reference sequence). The CDR3 is made up of 14 amino acids. With 5 bases clipped from V and 5 bases from J, the junction kept 8 bases outside the gene matches. The CDR3 loop reads CASSSTGSRTEAFF. The CDR3, as DNA: TGTGCCAGTAGTTCGACAGGGAGTAGGACTGAAGCTTTCTTT. The variable domain in full, with the rest retrieved from reference TRBV19 and TRBJ1-1, is DGGITQSPKYLFRKEGQNVTLSCEQNLNHDAMYWYRQDPGQGLRLIYYSQIVNDFQKGDIAEGYSVSREKKESFPLTVTSAQKNPTAFYLCASSSTGSRTEAFFGQGTRLTVV.

This CDR3 reads CASSVKMGFSEQYF. In DNA form, the CDR3 reads TGTGCCAGCAGCGTCAAAATGGGGTTCTCCGAGCAGTACTTC. J is TRBJ2-7 and V is TRBV9; no reliable D call. This CDR3 region has 14 residues. Germline values: CDR1 SGDLS, CDR2 YYNGEE. Trimming took off 2 bases at V and 6 bases at J, with 15 bases between the two ends. Full variable domain (rest looked up from reference TRBV9 and TRBJ2-7): DSGVTQTPKHLITATGQRVTLRCSPRSGDLSVYWYQQSLDQGLQFLIQYYNGEERAKGNILERFSAQQFPDLHSELNLSSLELGDSALYFCASSVKMGFSEQYFGPGTRLTVT.

This clone has a handful of counts. This chain links TRBV4-3 with TRBJ2-1, with 8 bases lining up with TRBD2. There are 20 residues in the CDR3. V trimming: 0 bases; J trimming: 5 bases; junction bases outside the gene matches: 18. Germline CDR1 LGHNA, CDR2 YSLEER. Written as DNA, the CDR3 is TGCGCCAGCAGCCAAGAGTACGGGAGGGCCACGGGGCGAGATGACAATGAGCAGTTCTTC. It specifies CASSQEYGRATGRDDNEQFF.

The genes are TRBV7-6 and TRBJ1-1; 7 nucleotides match TRBD1. Per the germline V gene, CDR1 is SGHVS and CDR2 is FNYEAQ. There are 16 residues in the CDR3. With 1 base clipped from V and 4 bases from J, the junction kept 9 bases outside the gene matches. This chain's CDR3 is CASSLVSAGGITEAFF. CDR3 DNA: TGTGCCAGCAGCTTAGTTTCGGCAGGGGGGATCACTGAAGCTTTCTTT.